A single TCR beta chain is shown here with its context. As yet, its antigen is unknown. This sample is drawn from a study of cytomegalovirus exposure and HLA in healthy donors. Study conclusions and caveats: As a later analysis showed, several of the most significant clusters appeared to be linked to common viral pathogens. The presence/absence work took it that sequencing depth was about the same across donors.

13 Jbeta primers and 60 Vbeta primers were used for the PCR. TCRdb keeps only in-frame clones here, not all; method: immunoSEQ multiplex PCR. The repertoire includes about 130,000 clones, 73% of them detected once, and about 4.4% sits in the top ten. Sequencing used PBMCs. This TCR came from a man aged 60 to 69 in good health and CMV-seropositive.

DNA for the CDR3: TGTGCCAGCAGCGAAGAGGGGGTGGGGGAAAAACTGTTTTTT. Protein: CASSEEGVGEKLFF. The chain couples TRBV9 to TRBJ1-4, with a possible D match to TRBD1 (6 bases). The V gene's germline CDR1 is SGDLS and CDR2 YYNGEE. With 3 bases removed from V and 8 bases from J, the gap between germline ends came to 14 bases. The CDR3 runs 14 residues.